This TCR beta chain was retrieved from a study of circulating and synovial CD4+ cells in juvenile arthritis (dated by TCRdb to the mid-2010s). Notes on the research overall: TCRbeta CDR3 repertoires of circulating HLA-DR+ CD4 T cells, bulk blood CD4 T cells and synovial CD4 T cells were compared within each patient. Repertoire sequencing aimed to confirm that a circulating synovial-like CD4 T cell subset was enriched in synovial clonotypes. The study at large found these results: Lower diversity was observed in synovial and circulating pathogenic-like lymphocyte repertoires than in bulk blood CD4 repertoires, and some CPL samples were found to be as oligoclonal as synovium. Because CPL samples and bulk blood CD4 samples differed in T cell genome counts by at least an order of magnitude, sample-size effects were addressed. Traditional Vbeta family usage analysis did not detect the difference between circulating pathogenic-like lymphocytes and bulk blood T cells. Because overlap with synovium rose as sequencing depth increased, the measured fractions of shared clonotypes likely underestimated the overlap of the full repertoire. Circulating pathogenic-like lymphocytes clustered with synovial T cells and shared a substantially higher fraction of CDR3 sequences with synovium than bulk blood.

Comment on this clone: The target of this receptor is not known. No base quality information exists; no much larger clone differs at one position.

Library generation was performed with the immunoSEQ multiplex PCR assay. An external provider performed TCRbeta CDR3 sequencing as a commercial service. The paper's processing steps were these. The analyses used productive nucleotide sequences together with amino acid sequences obtained by in silico translation. Diversity was measured as Renyi entropy over a range of alpha values, and the median of 200 repeated subsamples was taken to equalise sample size. Pairwise repertoire distance was calculated as one minus the Chao-modified Jaccard index, correcting for under-sampling, and used for clustering. Frequency-weighted overlap with synovial clonotypes was computed at 200 sample sizes with 200 draws without replacement at each size, and the value at the size of the smaller sample was reported. The clones in this table, taken by TCRdb from immuneACCESS, are in-frame only. Not every clone is retained; where verified, under half of the shortfall comes from an unresolved V gene, and the cause of the rest is unknown. The V and J calls and clone size were taken over from that table, and D and trimming were inferred from the DNA. This sample gives around 3,000 clones in total; approximately 81% of them show up just once. The top ten hold around 4.4% of the sample.

Donors of the sequenced samples were patients with active juvenile idiopathic arthritis. Cells were sorted immediately after thawing, with dead cells excluded using Live/Dead Fixable Near-IR Stain. The CDR1 and CDR2 encoded by the germline V gene are MNHEY and SVGAGI. Between the V and J ends, shortened by 4 bases and 0 bases respectively, the junction contains 10 bases. From cysteine to phenylalanine, the CDR3 is 16 amino acids long. Kept here is only the CDR3 DNA, which spans 48 bases and is read in frame from base 1. This sequence uses TRBV6-5 and TRBJ2-6; possibly the D gene is TRBD1, per 5 matching bases. The TCR was taken from a human donor with juvenile idiopathic arthritis. The source material was CD4+ T cells from synovial fluid. The DNA is TGTGCCAGCAGTTCCACCAGGGTCTCTGGGGCCAACGTCCTGACTTTC. This encodes CASSSTRVSGANVLTF.